This TCR beta chain was identified in a study of T cells in localized non-small cell lung cancer. Study findings and constraints: Tumor samples were not multi-region, leaving intratumor heterogeneity unexcluded.

Worth noting for this clone: Its antigen is not known.

The CDR3 totals 14 residues. Germline V CDR1 and CDR2: KGHSH, LQKENI. V dropped 5 bases and J dropped 6 bases, with 13 bases sitting between them. The repertoire was sequenced with immunoSEQ multiplex PCR; TCRdb's copy has only in-frame clones and lacks some. This sample has roughly 3,100 clones, with around a fifth found just once. Sequencing was performed on lung tumor tissue, taken before any cancer treatment. The sequence was obtained from a man aged 18 to 50 with stage II lung adenocarcinoma. This chain connects TRBV18 to TRBJ2-2; D gene unclear. CDR3 nucleotides: TGTGCCAGCTCAACCCTGTCCCCGCCCGGGGAGCTGTTTTTT. This sequence encodes CASSTLSPPGELFF.